This T cell receptor (beta chain) emerged from a study of T cells in Graves' hyperthyroidism and ophthalmopathy. V was pared by 1 base and J by 5 bases, with 11 bases between. Germline CDR1 reads MGHRA; CDR2 reads YSYEKL. The CDR3 is made up of 15 amino acids. TCR beta CDR3 regions were amplified from RNA transcripts. An initial round of RT-PCR targeting the TCR CDR3 relied on the HTBI primer set. TCRdb fed the multiplex PCR reads into MiXCR, producing one record per CDR3 protein. Among about 640,000 distinct CDR3 sequences listed, around 21% were seen once. What was sequenced was blood. The chain combines TRBV4-1 with TRBJ2-2; possible D gene TRBD2, 6 bases. The sequence was obtained from a man younger than 40 with Graves' ophthalmopathy. CDR3 DNA: TGCGCCAGCAGCCAAGGGATCGGGGGAACCGGGGAGCTGTTTTTT. Translated, it gives CASSQGIGGTGELFF.